This T cell receptor (beta chain) emerged from a study of blood T cells in healthy people across ages. Using a J-beta primer mix together with a sample-barcoded 5' primer, a second PCR was run for 7 to 11 cycles. TCRdb called the 5' RACE reads again in MiXCR, with one record for every CDR3 protein. Of hundreds of thousands of distinct CDR3 sequences in the sample, roughly 50% were seen once. Sequencing was done on a sample of blood. This TCR derives from a man in his sixties in good health.

The CDR3 DNA reads as TGTGCCAGCTCACCTTCTATCAGAGTTGGCACAGATACGCAGTATTTT. The encoded protein is CASSPSIRVGTDTQYF. V and J are TRBV18 and TRBJ2-3; D remains unclear. CDR3 length: 16 residues. V lost 3 bases and J lost 1, with 14 bases in between. The germline V gene has CDR1 KGHSH and CDR2 LQKENI.